The 21 T cell receptor beta chains below were found in one sample sequenced in a study of T cell repertoires in cytomegalovirus infection. Their specific antigens are unknown. TCRdb reanalysed the reads using MiXCR and keeps one entry per CDR3 protein. The sample records about 700,000 distinct CDR3 sequences, around 30% being singletons. This material consisted of cultured PBMCs, taken from culture after CMV antigen stimulation. These receptors were obtained from a human donor in good health (CMV status not recorded). Some clones in this sample may be carry-over from other donors' samples.

The J gene is TRBJ1-1, the V gene TRBV4-2, with 9 bases fitting TRBD1. The CDR3 runs to 16 residues. The germline V gene has CDR1 LGHNA and CDR2 YNFKEQ. The V gene end was trimmed by 4 bases and the J gene end by 0 bases; junction bases not matched to a gene: 6. The CDR3 DNA is TGTGCCAGCAGCCTTACCCGGGACAGGGTGAACACTGAAGCTTTCTTT. This sequence encodes CASSLTRDRVNTEAFF.

Here the CDR3 reads CATSRRTGVDGYTF. The CDR3, as DNA: TGTGCCACCAGCAGAAGAACAGGGGTGGATGGCTACACCTTC. The chain recombines TRBV15 with TRBJ1-2; 7 bases agree with TRBD1. The V and J ends lost 2 bases and 6 bases, in that order; junction bases with no gene match: 6. The CDR3 covers 14 residues. Per germline, CDR1 LNHNV and CDR2 YYDKDF (reference sequence).

This clonotype was counted many times. The chain has TRBV12-3 or TRBV12-4 and TRBJ1-1; 9 nucleotides align to TRBD1. This CDR3 is built from 14 residues. V lost 6 bases to trimming and J lost 3 bases; unmatched junction nucleotides: 5. CDR3 sequence: CASSRTGGHTEAFF. In DNA, the CDR3 is TGTGCCAGCAGCAGAACAGGGGGCCACACTGAAGCTTTCTTT.

The chain recombines TRBV10-3 with TRBJ1-2, with D possibly TRBD1 on 6 matching bases. The V gene's germline CDR1 is ENHRY and CDR2 SYGVKD. V lost 8 bases and J lost 6, with 19 bases in between. The CDR3 spans 14 residues. The CDR3 coding sequence is TGTGCCATCCACCCAGGGGTGGCGATGAATGGCTACACCTTC. Protein sequence: CAIHPGVAMNGYTF.

This chain joins TRBV10-3 and TRBJ2-7; D is uncertain. The germline gives CDR1 ENHRY, CDR2 SYGVKD. The V end lost 10 bases, the J end lost 2 bases, and 30 bases lay between the germline ends. The CDR3 extends over 18 amino acids. The CDR3 sequence is CATKAKTRPERPPYEQYF. As DNA, the CDR3 is TGTGCCACCAAAGCCAAGACACGACCCGAGAGGCCCCCCTACGAGCAGTACTTC.

This chain links TRBV12-3 or TRBV12-4 with TRBJ1-1, with a weak D call TRBD1 (5 bases). Trimming removed 6 bases at V and 1 base at J, with 12 bases between. The CDR3 contains 14 residues. Here the CDR3 reads CASSPGAPNTEAFF. In DNA form, the CDR3 reads TGTGCCAGCAGCCCCGGGGCACCGAACACTGAAGCTTTCTTT.

The chain has TRBV6-5 and TRBJ1-5, with D uncertain. CDR1 and CDR2 (germline): MNHEY, SVGAGI. This CDR3 contains 14 residues. V dropped 10 bases and J dropped 8 bases, with 21 bases sitting between them. The CDR3 reads CATSPEGTWEPQHF. The CDR3 DNA reads TGTGCCACCAGCCCGGAGGGAACTTGGGAGCCCCAGCATTTT.

This clonotype occurred a few times. V and J are TRBV5-1 and TRBJ1-5; a possible D gene is TRBD1 (5 bases). Germline V gives CDR1 SGHRS, CDR2 YFSETQ. V was pared by 5 bases and J by 0 bases, with 12 bases between. The CDR3 consists of 15 residues. Here the CDR3 reads CASSFRGDSNQPQHF. CDR3 bases: TGCGCCAGCAGTTTCCGGGGGGATAGCAATCAGCCCCAGCATTTT. Full variable domain (rest looked up from reference TRBV5-1 and TRBJ1-5): KAGVTQTPRYLIKTRGQQVTLSCSPISGHRSVSWYQQTPGQGLQFLFEYFSETQRNKGNFPGRFSGRQFSNSRSEMNVSTLELGDSALYLCASSFRGDSNQPQHFGDGTRLSIL.

This chain joins TRBV4-2 and TRBJ2-1, with TRBD1 matching 10 bases. The ends lost 4 bases at V and 4 bases at J; junction bases unmatched: 7. CDR1 LGHNA and CDR2 YNFKEQ come from the germline V gene. This CDR3 region has 16 residues. CDR3 sequence: CASSRARDRGYNEQFF. The CDR3 DNA reads as TGTGCCAGCAGCCGGGCCCGGGACAGGGGTTACAATGAGCAGTTCTTC.

V gene TRBV29-1 combines with J gene TRBJ2-3, with D perhaps matching TRBD2 (5 bases). V shed 1 base and J shed 8 bases, with 13 bases lying between them. Germline lookup yields CDR1 SQVTM and CDR2 ANQGSEA. CDR3 length equals 13 residues. The CDR3 reads CSVEGAPRVTQYF. The CDR3 region has the DNA TGCAGCGTTGAAGGAGCACCGCGGGTTACGCAGTATTTT.

The chain has TRBV7-8 and TRBJ1-2, with a weak D call TRBD1 (6 bases). The CDR3 has 14 amino acids. V gave up 5 bases and J gave up 6 bases, with 16 bases separating them. CDR1 SGHVS and CDR2 FQNEAQ come from the germline V gene. The CDR3 loop reads CASSGEGGNDGYTF. The CDR3 nucleotides read TGTGCCAGCAGCGGGGAGGGGGGGAACGATGGCTACACCTTC.

The rearrangement joins TRBV4-1 to TRBJ2-3, with D unresolved. The germline V gene has CDR1 MGHRA and CDR2 YSYEKL. The CDR3 has 15 residues. V was shortened by 1 base and J by 0 bases, with 8 bases between the two germline ends. This chain's CDR3 is CASSQVGPSTDTQYF. The CDR3 DNA is TGCGCCAGCAGCCAAGTAGGGCCCAGCACAGATACGCAGTATTTT.

The V gene is TRBV19, the J gene TRBJ1-5; D remains unclear. Germline V gene data show CDR1 as LNHDA and CDR2 as SQIVND (reference sequence). V was cut by 3 bases and J by 3 bases, with 18 bases left in between. The CDR3 totals 17 residues. CDR3 sequence reads: CASSMPLSEIFNQPQHF. CDR3 bases: TGTGCCAGTAGTATGCCCCTCTCGGAAATATTCAATCAGCCCCAGCATTTT.

The chain recombines TRBV18 with TRBJ1-2; 11 nucleotides line up with TRBD1. This CDR3 contains 14 residues. Germline values: CDR1 KGHSH, CDR2 LQKENI. V was pared by 3 bases and J by 7 bases, with 4 bases of the junction left unmatched. CDR3: CASSPGTGGSGYTF. CDR3 DNA: TGTGCCAGCTCACCGGGGACAGGGGGGAGTGGCTACACCTTC.

This clonotype turned up a few times. The chain joins TRBV7-2 to TRBJ2-7, with a weak D call TRBD1 (5 bases). V was trimmed by 0 bases and J by 7 bases, leaving 19 bases between them. The CDR3 runs to 16 residues. Per the germline V gene, CDR1 is SGHTA and CDR2 is FQGNSA. For the CDR3, the DNA is TGTGCCAGCAGCTTAGCGTTCGGGCAGGGCGAAGGAGAGCAGTACTTC. Amino acids: CASSLAFGQGEGEQYF.

This chain connects TRBV7-9 to TRBJ2-7; the D gene could be TRBD1 or TRBD2 (5 bases each). CDR3 length: 17 residues. Trimming removed 1 base at V and 5 bases at J, with 21 bases between. Germline-derived CDR1 and CDR2 are SEHNR and FQNEAQ (reference sequence). Here the CDR3 DNA reads TGTGCCAGCAGCTTAGGATCGGGCCTGGCAGGGAGCAACGAGCAGTACTTC. As protein: CASSLGSGLAGSNEQYF.

V is TRBV4-3 and J is TRBJ2-4; D is uncertain. CDR3 length: 15 amino acids. Germline CDR1 and CDR2: LGHNA and YSLEER. V lost 0 bases, J lost 6 bases, and 12 bases lay in between. The CDR3 DNA reads as TGCGCCAGCAGCCAAGACCGGAAAACCATAAACATTCAGTACTTC. Its translation is CASSQDRKTINIQYF.

This clonotype was counted ten times or more. The genes are TRBV28 and TRBJ2-3; TRBD2 is a possible D gene (5 bases). Germline V gene data show CDR1 as MDHEN and CDR2 as SYDVKM. The CDR3 is 15 residues long. The V gene lost 6 bases and the J gene lost 2 bases, with 15 bases spanning the gap. The CDR3 sequence is CASSPPSGLTDTQYF. Written as DNA, the CDR3 is TGTGCCAGCAGCCCTCCGAGCGGCCTCACAGATACGCAGTATTTT.

The DNA of the CDR3 is TGCGCCAGCAGCCTAAGGGAGTGGAGTGGAGGCCTCACAGATACGCAGTATTTT. Translation gives CASSLREWSGGLTDTQYF. The chain combines TRBV4-1 with TRBJ2-3; D is perhaps TRBD2 (5 bases). Germline assignment: CDR1 MGHRA and CDR2 YSYEKL. Trimming took off 4 bases at V and 2 bases at J, with 22 bases between the two ends. The CDR3 spans 18 residues.

The J gene is TRBJ2-1, the V gene TRBV7-2, with 10 nucleotides matching TRBD1. Germline V CDR1 and CDR2: SGHTA, FQGNSA. The CDR3 is 15 amino acids. The trim removed 4 bases at V and 3 bases at J, leaving 3 bases unmatched. CDR3 sequence reads: CASSSDRGIYNEQFF. The CDR3 DNA is TGTGCCAGCAGCTCGGACAGGGGGATCTACAATGAGCAGTTCTTC.

The J gene is TRBJ1-3, the V gene TRBV7-2; D unclear. Germline V gene lookup returns CDR1 SGHTA and CDR2 FQGNSA. There are 19 residues in the CDR3. Trimming left V 5 bases short and J 0 bases short, with 23 bases between. As DNA, the CDR3 is TGTGCCAGCAGCCTCCGTAGGGCCGCGCGAGGAAGCTCTGGAAACACCATATATTTT. Its translation: CASSLRRAARGSSGNTIYF. Variable domain in full (rest from reference TRBV7-2 and TRBJ1-3): GAGVSQSPSNKVTEKGKDVELRCDPISGHTALYWYRQSLGQGLEFLIYFQGNSAPDKSGLPSDRFSAERTGGSVSTLTIQRTQQEDSAVYLCASSLRRAARGSSGNTIYFGEGSWLTVV.